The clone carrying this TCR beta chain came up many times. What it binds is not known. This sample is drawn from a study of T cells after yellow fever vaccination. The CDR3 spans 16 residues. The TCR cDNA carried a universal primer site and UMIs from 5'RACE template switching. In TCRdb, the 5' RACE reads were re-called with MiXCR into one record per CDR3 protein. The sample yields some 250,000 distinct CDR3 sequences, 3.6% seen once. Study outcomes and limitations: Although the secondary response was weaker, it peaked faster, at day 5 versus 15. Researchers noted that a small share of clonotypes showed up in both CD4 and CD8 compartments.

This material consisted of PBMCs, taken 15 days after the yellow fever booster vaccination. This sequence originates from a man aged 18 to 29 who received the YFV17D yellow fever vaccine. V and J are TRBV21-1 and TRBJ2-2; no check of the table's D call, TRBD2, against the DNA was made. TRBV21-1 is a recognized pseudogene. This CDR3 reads CASSPRLAGEAGELFF. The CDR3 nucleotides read TGTGCCAGCAGCCCTCGACTAGCGGGGGAAGCCGGGGAGCTGTTTTTT.